The sequence of this T cell receptor beta chain was determined in a study of T cells in Graves' hyperthyroidism and ophthalmopathy (dated by TCRdb to between 2019 and 2020). For the wider study: Peripheral blood samples were taken at the time of initial diagnosis, prior to any treatment. The roughly 90 discovery patients were divided at random into training and test sets in a 7:3 ratio. In addition, the study compared T-cell repertoires in thyroid tissue and in blood from five or six Graves' hyperthyroidism patients. To identify TCR V-J signatures that set the groups apart, the researchers used a discovery cohort of about a hundred patients, made up of around 40 with Graves' ophthalmopathy and about 55 with stable Graves' hyperthyroidism. After blood sampling, hyperthyroidism patients were treated with methimazole at a starting dose of 30 mg daily, and ophthalmopathy patients were treated with high-dose intravenous methylprednisolone. Prospective prediction of ophthalmopathy was tested in an independent validation cohort of 18 to 20 hyperthyroidism patients and some 17 patients who later progressed to ophthalmopathy. TCR Vbeta CDR3 sequencing of 135 peripheral blood samples (around 45 ophthalmopathy, over 70 hyperthyroidism and approximately 17 progressor patients) is reported in the paper.

General findings and caveats noted by the study authors: Most expanded thyroid clonotypes (frequency above 0.001) were also detected in blood, suggesting blood repertoires may reflect thyroid immune responses. Ophthalmopathy was separated from stable hyperthyroidism by a 13 V-J signature model, with approximately 86% sensitivity and around 81% specificity obtained in cross-validation and 80%/75% obtained in testing. In validation, progression to ophthalmopathy was predicted by the model with nearly 71% sensitivity and under 85% specificity, a median of about 6.4 months before onset. No statistical method was used to set the sample size in advance, and investigators knew the group allocation.

Ophthalmopathy patients had moderately to severely active disease, Clinical Activity Score of at least 3, NOSPECS grade of at least 4, and duration under 3 months. Exclusion was applied to patients with uncontrolled infections, other autoimmune diseases, pregnancy or lactation. Diagnoses were based on clinical symptoms, serum thyroxine and TRAb, thyroid ultrasound and orbital computed tomography. PBMCs were separated from 8 to 10 ml of fresh peripheral blood using Ficoll-Paque density gradient centrifugation. Trizol reagent was used to extract total RNA, and RNA quality was then checked on an Agilent 2100 Bioanalyzer. The TCR beta CDR3 regions were amplified from the RNA transcripts. A first-round RT-PCR of the TCR CDR3 used the HTBI primer set with the Qiagen OneStep RT-PCR kit. A second multiplex PCR round built the libraries, followed by size selection and purification. Libraries were sequenced paired-end with 100 bp reads on an Illumina HiSeq2000. On the authors' methods: SOAPnuke was used to process the raw data, with reads discarded if the reads contained adapters or uncalled bases, had a mean Phred below 15, or lacked an exact constant-primer or identifier match. High-quality paired reads were merged with COPE v1.2.5, and unique nucleotide sequences were defined as clonotypes. MiTCR v1.1 was used to align the clonotypes against IMGT TRBV, TRBD and TRBJ reference segments. Only V-J combinations with frequency above 0.0001, covering about 99% of repertoires, were analysed. A TCS score was defined as the ratio of F50 (clonal expansion) to E x V (chaos), with BLOSUM62-based TCRdist applied between CDR3 peptides within each V-J. Welch's t-statistics and random forest reduced some 510 V-J features to roughly 13, which were used in a naive Bayes classifier (R e1071). TCRdb itself trimmed the public reads at Q25 with fastp, ran MiXCR and retained productive beta chains. Duplicate CDR3 protein sequences are folded into a single record with the most common DNA and genes. None of the V and J calls come from the authors' own analysis; TCRdb made them. For this sample there are about 640,000 distinct CDR3 sequences; 20% to 25% appear just once. The ten largest clonotypes hold about 34% of the sample.

A remark on this clonotype: Which antigen it targets is not known. No base quality information exists; no much larger clone differs at one position.

The sample taken for sequencing was blood. The source of this sequence is a man under 40 with Graves' ophthalmopathy.

The nucleotide sequence reads TGTGCCAGTAGGATTGACAGGGGAGCGAATCAGCCCCAGCATTTT. This gives the protein CASRIDRGANQPQHF. The rearrangement combines TRBV19 with TRBJ1-5; a stretch of 8 junction bases matches TRBD1. The CDR3 holds 15 amino acids from the cysteine to the phenylalanine. Only CDR3 DNA is held: 45 bases, read in frame from base 1. CDR1 LNHDA and CDR2 SQIVND are derived from the germline V gene (reference sequence). Trimming removed 6 bases from V and 4 bases from J; the gene matches leave 8 bases unexplained.